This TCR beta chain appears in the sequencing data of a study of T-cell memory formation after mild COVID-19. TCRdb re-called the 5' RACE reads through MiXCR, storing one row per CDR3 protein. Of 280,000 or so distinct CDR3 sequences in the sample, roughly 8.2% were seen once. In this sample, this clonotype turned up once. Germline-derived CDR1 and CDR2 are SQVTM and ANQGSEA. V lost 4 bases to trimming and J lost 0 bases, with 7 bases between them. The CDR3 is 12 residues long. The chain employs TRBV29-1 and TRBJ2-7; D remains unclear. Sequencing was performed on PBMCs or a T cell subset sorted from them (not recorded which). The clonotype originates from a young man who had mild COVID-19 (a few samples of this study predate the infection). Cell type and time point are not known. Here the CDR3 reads CSVAWSSYEQYF. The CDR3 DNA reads TGCAGCGTTGCCTGGAGCTCCTACGAGCAGTACTTC.